The 6 T cell receptor beta chains presented below share a single source sample, sequenced in a study of shared clonotypes between healthy human individuals. Sequencing used immunoSEQ multiplex PCR; TCRdb keeps in-frame clones, though not all of them. The sample carries hundreds of thousands of clones, roughly 98% recorded once. Cells designated naive CD8 were CD45RO-negative and were positively selected for CCR7, with terminally differentiated effector memory CD45RA+ cells excluded. The sample was naive CD8+ T cells sorted from blood. The receptors shown here come from a man aged 25-45 years in good health.

This chain joins TRBV6-5 and TRBJ2-1; D gene unclear. The CDR3 has 12 residues. V was cut by 0 bases and J by 7 bases, with 4 bases left in between. The V gene's germline CDR1 is MNHEY and CDR2 SVGAGI. The CDR3 is CASSYSSNEQFF. As DNA, the CDR3 is TGTGCCAGCAGTTACTCGTCAAATGAGCAGTTCTTC.

Notes on this clone: This same CDR3 is encoded by further DNA sequences in the sample. The genes are TRBV7-8 and TRBJ2-7, with TRBD1 matching 8 bases. Germline V gene sequence: CDR1 SGHVS, CDR2 FQNEAQ. The V and J ends lost 4 bases and 2 bases, in that order; junction bases with no gene match: 4. This CDR3 region has 14 residues. CDR3 loop: CASSSDRGPYEQYF. CDR3 coding DNA: TGTGCCAGCAGCTCAGACAGGGGTCCCTACGAGCAGTACTTC.

The V call is TRBV11-2, the J call TRBJ2-2; D unclear. This CDR3 has 14 residues. The V and J ends lost 0 bases and 7 bases respectively, with 9 bases between them. Per the germline V gene, CDR1 is SGHAT and CDR2 is FQNNGV. The DNA of the CDR3 is TGTGCCAGCAGCTTAGAGTTGGGGTTCGGGGAGCTGTTTTTT. Its protein product is CASSLELGFGELFF.

The chain is built from TRBV27 and TRBJ2-1, with D possibly being TRBD1 (6 bases). CDR3 length equals 12 residues. Germline assignment: CDR1 MNHEY and CDR2 SMNVEV (reference sequence). Trimming stripped 6 bases from V and 10 bases from J, with 13 bases between. CDR3 region: CASSTGLREQFF. In DNA, the CDR3 is TGTGCCAGCAGCACAGGGTTGAGGGAGCAGTTCTTC.

A remark on this clone: A read error may account for a junction end that differs from germline. This chain connects TRBV7-8 to TRBJ2-7; weak D call: TRBD2 (6 bases). The CDR3 runs to 13 residues. Per the germline V gene, CDR1 is SGHVS and CDR2 is FQNEAQ. The CDR3 DNA follows: TGTGCCAGCAGCTTAGACGGGACTGTTAAACCCACCTTC. The encoded protein is CASSLDGTVKPTF. The full variable domain, its missing parts supplied by reference TRBV7-8 and TRBJ2-7, is GAGVSQSPRYKVAKRGQDVALRCDPISGHVSLFWYQQALGQGPEFLTYFQNEAQLDKSGLPSDRFFAERPEGSVSTLKIQRTQQEDSAVYLCASSLDGTVKPTFGPGTRLTVT.

As regards this clone: Additional DNA sequences in this sample encode the identical CDR3. The chain has TRBV9 and TRBJ2-7; TRBD2 aligns across 8 bases. The V gene's germline CDR1 is SGDLS and CDR2 YYNGEE. J was trimmed by 2 bases and V by 0 bases; bases with no gene match: 1. The CDR3 loop spans 14 amino acids. CDR3 coding DNA: TGTGCCAGCAGCGTAGGGACTAGCACCTACGAGCAGTACTTC. Protein: CASSVGTSTYEQYF.